This T cell receptor beta chain stems from a study of vaccination and CD4 T cells after COVID-19. As for the study in general: Controls had a CEFX pool, an HIV-1 Nef pool, or no peptide added.

The CDR3 runs 14 residues. Trimming cost V 10 bases and J 8 bases; bases outside gene matches: 12. From germline, CDR1 is MNHNS and CDR2 SASEGT. This clonotype was seen a single time. Its target is unknown. Specified treatment: approximately nine-day PBMC culture with coronavirus spike peptide pools or control peptides (ViraFEST assay). The Oncomine TCR Beta short-read assay was applied to DNA of cultured CD4+ T cells. TCRdb processed the PCR reads anew with MiXCR; each CDR3 protein has one entry. The table has roughly 12,000 distinct CDR3 sequences, around 64% seen once; the top ten hold about 7%. J is TRBJ2-1 and V is TRBV6-1; 9 positions match TRBD2. This TCR was sampled from a human donor who had recovered from COVID-19. The sample in question was CD4+ T cells from blood, cultured in vitro, obtained before SARS-CoV-2 vaccination. The CDR3, as DNA: TGTGCCACCCGATTAGCGGGAGTCGGCTATGAGCAGTTCTTC. Encoded protein: CATRLAGVGYEQFF.